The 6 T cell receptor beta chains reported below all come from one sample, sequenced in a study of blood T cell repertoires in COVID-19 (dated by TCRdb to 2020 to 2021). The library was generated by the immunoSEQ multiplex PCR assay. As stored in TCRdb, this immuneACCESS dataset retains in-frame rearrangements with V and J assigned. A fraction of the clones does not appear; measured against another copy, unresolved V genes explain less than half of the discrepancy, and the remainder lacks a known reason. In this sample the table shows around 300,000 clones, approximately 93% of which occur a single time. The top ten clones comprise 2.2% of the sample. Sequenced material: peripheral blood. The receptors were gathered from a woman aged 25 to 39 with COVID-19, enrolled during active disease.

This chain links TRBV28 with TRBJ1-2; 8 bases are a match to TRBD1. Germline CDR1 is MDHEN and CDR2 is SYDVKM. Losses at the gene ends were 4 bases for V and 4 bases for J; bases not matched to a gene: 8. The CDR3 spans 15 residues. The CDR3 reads CASSSIGQGFYGYTF. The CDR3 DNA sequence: TGTGCCAGCAGTTCCATTGGACAGGGCTTCTATGGCTACACCTTC.

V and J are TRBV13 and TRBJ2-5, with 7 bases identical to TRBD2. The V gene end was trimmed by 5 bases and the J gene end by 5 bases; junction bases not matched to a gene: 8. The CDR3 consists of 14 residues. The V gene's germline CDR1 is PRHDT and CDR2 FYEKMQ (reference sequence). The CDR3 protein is CASSPSGVHETQYF. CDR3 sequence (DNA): TGTGCCAGCAGCCCGAGCGGGGTTCACGAGACCCAGTACTTC.

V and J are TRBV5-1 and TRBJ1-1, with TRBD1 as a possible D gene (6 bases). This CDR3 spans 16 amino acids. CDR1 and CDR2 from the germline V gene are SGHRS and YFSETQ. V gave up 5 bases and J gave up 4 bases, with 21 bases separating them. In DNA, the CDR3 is TGCGCCAGCAGAGGACCACAGGGTCGGGTCATCACTGAAGCTTTCTTT. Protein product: CASRGPQGRVITEAFF.

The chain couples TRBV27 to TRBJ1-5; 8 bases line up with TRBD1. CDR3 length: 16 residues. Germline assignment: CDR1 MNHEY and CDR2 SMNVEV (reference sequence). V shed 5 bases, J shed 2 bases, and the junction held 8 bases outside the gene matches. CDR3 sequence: CASSKQGGQRNQPQHF. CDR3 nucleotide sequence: TGTGCCAGCAGTAAACAGGGGGGTCAACGCAATCAGCCCCAGCATTTT.

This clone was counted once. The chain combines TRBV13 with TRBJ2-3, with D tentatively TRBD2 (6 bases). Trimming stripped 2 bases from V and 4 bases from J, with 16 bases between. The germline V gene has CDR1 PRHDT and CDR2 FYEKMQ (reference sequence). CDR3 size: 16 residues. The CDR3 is CASSLRRAREADTQYF. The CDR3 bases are TGTGCCAGCAGCTTAAGGAGAGCGAGGGAGGCAGATACGCAGTATTTT. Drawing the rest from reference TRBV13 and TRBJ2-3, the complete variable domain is AAGVIQSPRHLIKEKRETATLKCYPIPRHDTVYWYQQGPGQDPQFLISFYEKMQSDKGSIPDRFSAQQFSDYHSELNMSSLELGDSALYFCASSLRRAREADTQYFGPGTRLTVL.

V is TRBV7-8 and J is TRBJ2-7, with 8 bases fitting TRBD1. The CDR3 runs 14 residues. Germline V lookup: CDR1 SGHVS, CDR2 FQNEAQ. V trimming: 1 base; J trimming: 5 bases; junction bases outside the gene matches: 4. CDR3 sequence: CASSLGQGLNEQYF. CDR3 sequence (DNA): TGTGCCAGCAGCTTAGGACAGGGGCTTAACGAGCAGTACTTC.